This T cell receptor beta chain was captured in a study of blood T cell repertoires in COVID-19. Clones were read by immunoSEQ multiplex PCR, and TCRdb kept only the in-frame ones, dropping some. Among about 140,000 clones listed, 80% to 90% were seen once. Enrollees, roughly 18 to 90 years old, lived in fewer than 25 US areas. Two consecutive negative NP/OP PCR tests, clearance, or resolved symptoms defined Cohort 3 recovery. With 5 bases removed from V and 6 bases from J, the gap between germline ends came to 14 bases. This CDR3 has 13 amino acids. Germline V lookup: CDR1 WNHNN, CDR2 SYGVQD (reference sequence).

The clonotype originates from a man aged 55 to 70 who had recovered from COVID-19. V and J are TRBV10-1 and TRBJ2-7, with a weak D call TRBD1 (5 bases). Sequencing was performed on PBMCs or T cells enriched from blood (not recorded which). The DNA of the CDR3 is TGCGCCAGCAGTTATAAGGGGCTGGGCGAGCAGTACTTC. Residues: CASSYKGLGEQYF.